The 3 T cell receptor beta chains given below trace back to one sample, sequenced in a study of vaccination and CD4 T cells after COVID-19. As to treatment: roughly 11-day PBMC culture with coronavirus spike peptide pools or control peptides (ViraFEST assay). Sequenced with the Oncomine TCR Beta short-read assay was DNA taken from cultured CD4+ T cells. Each CDR3 protein is one row after TCRdb ran MiXCR on the PCR reads. The top ten clones hold roughly 19% of a sample with some 15,000 distinct CDR3 sequences, about three fifths of them seen once. Their antigens remain unidentified. The specimen was CD4+ T cells from blood, cultured in vitro. All receptors come from a human donor who had recovered from COVID-19.

This clonotype was seen a few times. The rearrangement joins TRBV6-2 or TRBV6-3 to TRBJ1-1; TRBD1 might be the D (6 bases). Trimming cost V 0 bases and J 6 bases, with 11 bases left between them. In germline, CDR1 is MNHEY, CDR2 SVGEGT. CDR3 length: 14 amino acids. The CDR3 bases are TGTGCCAGCAGTTACTCCGGTGGGGGCGCTGAAGCTTTCTTT. This encodes CASSYSGGGAEAFF.

The V gene is TRBV6-1, the J gene TRBJ1-2; 8 nucleotides align to TRBD1. Looked up from germline, CDR1 is MNHNS and CDR2 is SASEGT. This CDR3 contains 14 residues. With 5 bases clipped from V and 0 bases from J, the junction kept 2 bases outside the gene matches. CDR3 DNA: TGTGCCAGCAGTACAGGGGGATCTAACTATGGCTACACCTTC. It encodes CASSTGGSNYGYTF.

This clonotype was seen only a few times. The gene calls are TRBV6-2 or TRBV6-3 and TRBJ2-7; D possibly corresponds to TRBD2 (6 bases). Germline values: CDR1 MNHEY, CDR2 SVGEGT. The CDR3 runs to 15 residues. The V gene lost 6 bases and the J gene lost 6 bases, with 21 bases spanning the gap. The CDR3 region has the DNA TGTGCCAGCAGATCCCGGGGCGGGGAACTACGCGAGCAGTACTTC. It yields the protein CASRSRGGELREQYF.